The clone carrying this T cell receptor beta chain was observed a few times. Its antigen is not known. Collection of 8.5 to 10 milliliters of peripheral blood was performed for each donor. The data were obtained in a study of blood T cells in healthy people across ages. Study-wide findings and caveats: A conclusive naive versus antigen-experienced comparison was prevented by the unsorted PBMCs.

The authors ran a second PCR of roughly 6 to 12 cycles using a sample-barcoded 5' primer and a J-beta primer mix. Using its own MiXCR run on the 5' RACE reads, TCRdb lists one record per CDR3 protein. The sample yields around 1,800,000 distinct CDR3 sequences, roughly 43% seen once. Sequencing was carried out using blood. This TCR was sampled from a human donor in good health.

CDR3 nucleotide sequence: TGTGCCAGCTCACCAAACTACCTTGAAGCGGGTGTAAGCACAGATACGCAGTATTTT. Encoded protein: CASSPNYLEAGVSTDTQYF. The V call is TRBV18, the J call TRBJ2-3; D might be TRBD2 (6 bases). The CDR3 sequence is 19 residues long. From germline, CDR1 is KGHSH and CDR2 LQKENI. V lost 2 bases and J 0 bases, leaving 21 bases between the germline ends.